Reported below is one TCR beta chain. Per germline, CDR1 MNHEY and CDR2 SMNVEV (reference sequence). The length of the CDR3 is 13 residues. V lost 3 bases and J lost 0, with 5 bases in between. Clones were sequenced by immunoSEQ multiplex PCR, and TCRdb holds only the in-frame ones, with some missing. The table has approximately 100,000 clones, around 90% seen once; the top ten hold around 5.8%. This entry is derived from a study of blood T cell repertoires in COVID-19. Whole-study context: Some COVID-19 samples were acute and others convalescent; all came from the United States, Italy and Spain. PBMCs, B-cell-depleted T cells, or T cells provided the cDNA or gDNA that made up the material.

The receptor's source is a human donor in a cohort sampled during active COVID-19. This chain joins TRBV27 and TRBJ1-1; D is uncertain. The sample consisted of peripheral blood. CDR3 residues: CASSFQMNTEAFF. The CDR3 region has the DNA TGTGCCAGCAGTTTCCAGATGAACACTGAAGCTTTCTTT.